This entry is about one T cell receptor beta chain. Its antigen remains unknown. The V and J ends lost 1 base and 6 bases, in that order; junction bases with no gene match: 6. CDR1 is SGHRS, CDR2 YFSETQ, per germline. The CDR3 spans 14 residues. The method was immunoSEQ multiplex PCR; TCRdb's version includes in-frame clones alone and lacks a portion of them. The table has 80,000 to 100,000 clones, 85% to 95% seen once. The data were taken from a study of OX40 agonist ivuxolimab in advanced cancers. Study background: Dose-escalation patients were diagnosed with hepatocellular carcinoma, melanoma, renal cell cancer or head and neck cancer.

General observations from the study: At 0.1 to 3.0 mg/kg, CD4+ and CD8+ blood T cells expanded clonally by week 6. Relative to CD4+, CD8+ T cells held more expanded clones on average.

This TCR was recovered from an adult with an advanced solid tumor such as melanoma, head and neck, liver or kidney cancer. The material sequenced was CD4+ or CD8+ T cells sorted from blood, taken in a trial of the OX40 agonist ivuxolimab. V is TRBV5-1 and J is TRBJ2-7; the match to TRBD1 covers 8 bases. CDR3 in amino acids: CASSLIGTGPEQYF. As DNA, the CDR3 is TGCGCCAGCAGCTTGATAGGGACAGGACCCGAGCAGTACTTC.